A selection of T cell receptor beta chains follows, all from one sample in a study of early T cells in non-severe SARS-CoV-2 infection. Each CDR3 protein is one row after TCRdb ran MiXCR on the 5' RACE reads. The sample gives more than 65,000 distinct CDR3 sequences, approximately 4.6% of which show up once; approximately 3.7% is in the top ten. The input for sequencing was whole blood, taken at baseline. The receptors derive from an adult who was a healthcare worker with PCR-confirmed SARS-CoV-2 infection or an uninfected control (not recorded which). The donor label of this sample is uncertain. Both conserved end residues are part of each CDR3. Fields, in order: CDR3 protein, CDR3 DNA, V gene, clone size, D gene, J gene. D genes are given only for firm matches. A row's size may be missing; if present it is once, few, many or a size class.

CSARHREGTYEQYF	TGCAGTGCTAGACACAGAGAGGGGACCTACGAGCAGTACTTC	TRBV20-1	many	.	TRBJ2-7
CATSEDGELNTEAFF	TGTGCCACCAGTGAGGACGGGGAACTGAACACTGAAGCTTTCTTT	TRBV24-1	many	.	TRBJ1-1
CASSRLAGGSNTGELFF	TGTGCCAGCAGCAGGCTAGCGGGGGGCTCGAACACCGGGGAGCTGTTTTTT	TRBV6-9	many	TRBD2	TRBJ2-2
CASSLNGDEKLFF	TGTGCCAGCAGCTTAAATGGAGATGAAAAACTGTTTTTT	TRBV7-3	.	.	TRBJ1-4
CSALEGRGYEQYF	TGCAGTGCGCTGGAGGGACGGGGGTACGAGCAGTACTTC	TRBV20-1	many	.	TRBJ2-7
CASSFTGGYTDTQYF	TGTGCCAGCAGTTTTACAGGGGGCTACACAGATACGCAGTATTTT	TRBV12-3/TRBV12-4	many	TRBD1	TRBJ2-3
CASSPLPDRGHTDTQYF	TGTGCCAGCAGCCCACTCCCGGACAGGGGCCACACAGATACGCAGTATTTT	TRBV5-6	.	TRBD1	TRBJ2-3
CASSSEGSGANVLTF	TGTGCCAGTAGTTCAGAGGGTTCGGGGGCCAACGTCCTGACTTTC	TRBV19	.	.	TRBJ2-6
CASSQDGGSYEQYF	TGTGCTAGCAGCCAGGACGGGGGGAGCTACGAGCAGTACTTC	TRBV7-7	few	TRBD2	TRBJ2-7
CASSYSRGNTEAFF	TGTGCCAGCAGTTACTCTAGGGGGAACACTGAAGCTTTCTTT	TRBV6-5	few	.	TRBJ1-1
CSASELGQKNSPLHF	TGCAGTGCTAGCGAGCTCGGACAGAAAAATTCACCCCTCCACTTT	TRBV20-1	many	.	TRBJ1-6
CASSSSFRAGELFF	TGTGCCAGCAGTTCATCCTTTAGGGCCGGGGAGCTGTTTTTT	TRBV7-9	many	.	TRBJ2-2
CATSDSNYGYTF	TGTGCCACCAGTGATTCGAACTATGGCTACACCTTC	TRBV24-1	many	.	TRBJ1-2
CASSLAPGHTGELFF	TGTGCCAGCAGCTTAGCGCCGGGGCACACCGGGGAGCTGTTTTTT	TRBV7-2	many	.	TRBJ2-2
CSASFAGTQYF	TGCAGTGCTAGCTTCGCGGGGACGCAGTATTTT	TRBV20-1	many	.	TRBJ2-3
CASSRGPSGDTEAFF	TGCGCCAGCAGCCGAGGACCGTCGGGGGACACTGAAGCTTTCTTT	TRBV4-1	many	.	TRBJ1-1
CSVEGALAGGPYEQYF	TGCAGCGTTGAAGGGGCCCTAGCGGGGGGACCCTACGAGCAGTACTTC	TRBV29-1	many	TRBD2	TRBJ2-7
CASKNRRSYEQYF	TGTGCCAGCAAGAACCGACGCTCCTACGAGCAGTACTTC	TRBV6-1	many	.	TRBJ2-7
CSVGSGGHQPQHF	TGCAGCGTTGGGTCCGGGGGGCATCAGCCCCAGCATTTT	TRBV29-1	many	.	TRBJ1-5
CSARGGLSTDTQYF	TGCAGTGCGAGGGGGGGCCTAAGCACAGATACGCAGTATTTT	TRBV20-1	.	.	TRBJ2-3
CATWTGLDNEQFF	TGTGCCACCTGGACAGGGTTAGACAATGAGCAGTTCTTC	TRBV2	many	TRBD1	TRBJ2-1
CASSTGTGWNEQFF	TGTGCCAGCAGCACCGGGACAGGATGGAATGAGCAGTTCTTC	TRBV14	many	TRBD1	TRBJ2-1
CSARDDGYGYTF	TGCAGTGCTAGAGATGATGGCTATGGCTACACCTTC	TRBV20-1	few	.	TRBJ1-2
CASTTQGVKNIQYF	TGTGCCAGCACTACACAGGGGGTTAAAAACATTCAGTACTTC	TRBV28	many	TRBD1	TRBJ2-4
CASSARTVQRSYNSPLHF	TGTGCCAGCAGCGCCCGGACAGTGCAGAGGTCCTATAATTCACCCCTCCACTTT	TRBV7-8	many	.	TRBJ1-6
CSPGGGSDGYTF	TGCAGTCCAGGGGGAGGGAGCGATGGCTACACCTTC	TRBV20-1	few	TRBD1	TRBJ1-2
CASSYSRQDQPQHF	TGTGCCAGCAGTTACTCCCGCCAGGATCAGCCCCAGCATTTT	TRBV6-6	few	.	TRBJ1-5
CSVEEGTVYGYTF	TGCAGCGTTGAAGAGGGGACCGTCTATGGCTACACCTTC	TRBV29-1	many	.	TRBJ1-2
CARTGPGQPQHF	TGTGCCAGGACAGGTCCAGGGCAGCCCCAGCATTTT	TRBV5-3	.	.	TRBJ1-5
CASSRDRDYGYTF	TGTGCCAGCAGCCGAGACAGGGACTATGGCTACACCTTC	TRBV5-6	many	TRBD1	TRBJ1-2
CASTPPGQGNIQYF	TGTGCCAGCACTCCCCCGGGACAGGGTAACATTCAGTACTTC	TRBV6-5	.	TRBD1	TRBJ2-4
CASRPTSGGANEQFF	TGTGCCAGCAGGCCGACTAGCGGGGGAGCTAATGAGCAGTTCTTC	TRBV12-3/TRBV12-4	many	TRBD2	TRBJ2-1
CASSTRPTQGRYNSPLHF	TGTGCCAGTAGTACCCGACCGACTCAGGGAAGGTACAATTCACCCCTCCACTTT	TRBV19	many	.	TRBJ1-6
CASRPTGAGTYEQYF	TGTGCCAGCAGACCGACAGGGGCCGGCACCTACGAGCAGTACTTC	TRBV7-8	few	TRBD1	TRBJ2-7
CASSLDHQGSYGYTF	TGTGCCAGCAGCTTAGATCATCAGGGCAGCTATGGCTACACCTTC	TRBV11-2	many	.	TRBJ1-2
CASAIGQGAGELFF	TGTGCTAGTGCTATAGGACAGGGCGCGGGGGAGCTGTTTTTT	TRBV12-5	few	TRBD1	TRBJ2-2
CASSSPPSREGKNIQYF	TGTGCCAGCTCAAGTCCTCCTTCACGAGAGGGCAAAAACATTCAGTACTTC	TRBV18	.	.	TRBJ2-4
CASSTESSYNSPLHF	TGTGCCAGCAGTACCGAGAGCTCCTATAATTCACCCCTCCACTTT	TRBV12-3/TRBV12-4	many	.	TRBJ1-6
CASNYRIAQAYEQYF	TGTGCCAGCAATTACCGCATCGCACAGGCCTACGAGCAGTACTTC	TRBV6-2/TRBV6-3	many	.	TRBJ2-7
CASSLAGTGATYEQYF	TGTGCCAGCAGCTTAGCGGGGACAGGGGCGACCTACGAGCAGTACTTC	TRBV7-8	few	TRBD1	TRBJ2-7
CASSAREWYGYTF	TGTGCCAGCAGTGCCAGGGAATGGTATGGCTACACCTTC	TRBV6-4	.	.	TRBJ1-2
CSAEGVGRGYTF	TGCAGTGCCGAGGGGGTGGGCCGTGGCTACACCTTC	TRBV20-1	many	.	TRBJ1-2
CASSPFSGGADTQYF	TGTGCCAGCAGCCCGTTTAGCGGGGGGGCAGATACGCAGTATTTT	TRBV7-9	few	TRBD2	TRBJ2-3
CASSASGEWASYEQYF	TGTGCCAGTAGTGCCAGCGGGGAGTGGGCGTCCTACGAGCAGTACTTC	TRBV19	.	TRBD2	TRBJ2-7
CASSPRGNQPQHF	TGTGCCAGCTCACCACGGGGCAATCAGCCCCAGCATTTT	TRBV18	.	.	TRBJ1-5
CASSPSLGGSTEAFF	TGTGCCAGCAGCCCCTCCCTCGGGGGCTCCACTGAAGCTTTCTTT	TRBV7-2	many	.	TRBJ1-1
CASTKDETQPQHF	TGTGCCAGCACCAAGGACGAAACGCAGCCCCAGCATTTT	TRBV7-9	few	.	TRBJ1-5
CASSTWDRKYSNQPQHF	TGTGCCAGCAGCACCTGGGACAGAAAATATAGCAATCAGCCCCAGCATTTT	TRBV11-3	few	TRBD1	TRBJ1-5
CAARTGNTLPATQYF	TGTGCCGCCCGCACAGGGAATACCCTTCCGGCCACGCAGTATTTT	TRBV6-5	.	.	TRBJ2-3
CASRGRGSNTGELFF	TGTGCCAGCAGAGGCAGGGGTTCGAACACCGGGGAGCTGTTTTTT	TRBV4-2	.	.	TRBJ2-2